The next 17 T cell receptor beta chains were all read from a single sample in a study of cytomegalovirus exposure and HLA in healthy donors. Method: immunoSEQ multiplex PCR; TCRdb's copy keeps in-frame clones and lacks some. This table holds 150,000 or so clones, about 86% found once. The sample taken for sequencing was PBMCs. These TCRs come from a human donor in good health.

This chain links TRBV4-1 with TRBJ2-7, with D unclear. The CDR3 is made up of 15 amino acids. V lost 0 bases to trimming and J lost 2 bases, with 11 bases between them. The germline V gene has CDR1 MGHRA and CDR2 YSYEKL. This CDR3 reads CASSQDLGRTYEQYF. The CDR3 nucleotides are TGCGCCAGCAGCCAAGATTTGGGCAGGACCTACGAGCAGTACTTC.

The chain is built from TRBV7-2 and TRBJ2-7; no clear D gene. Trimming cost V 5 bases and J 7 bases, with 15 bases left between them. CDR1 and CDR2 (germline): SGHTA, FQGNSA. The CDR3 sequence is 13 residues long. CDR3 amino acids: CASSHPARSEQYF. DNA of the CDR3: TGTGCCAGCAGCCACCCGGCGCGGTCAGAGCAGTACTTC.

The chain couples TRBV5-1 to TRBJ1-3; D unclear. Trimming shortened V by 7 bases and J by 1 base, and 12 bases separated the two germline ends. Per the germline V gene, CDR1 is SGHRS and CDR2 is YFSETQ. The CDR3 spans 14 residues. CDR3 in amino acids: CASRVAHSGNTIYF. CDR3 coding DNA: TGCGCCAGCCGCGTCGCTCATTCTGGAAACACCATATATTTT.

The chain has TRBV9 and TRBJ2-5; 7 bases are shared with TRBD2. This CDR3 has 15 amino acids. Germline values: CDR1 SGDLS, CDR2 YYNGEE. Germline trimming cut 4 bases from V and 4 bases from J; bases unmatched to any gene: 10. Here the CDR3 reads CASSLMGGELETQYF. CDR3 DNA sequence: TGTGCCAGCAGCCTCATGGGGGGGGAATTAGAGACCCAGTACTTC.

In nucleotides, the CDR3 is TGTGCCAGCAGCTGGAGACTAGCGGGACGGGAGACCCAGTACTTC. Its translation is CASSWRLAGRETQYF. The chain uses TRBV5-4 and TRBJ2-5; 11 bases are a match to TRBD2. Germline loops: CDR1 SGHNT, CDR2 YYREEE (reference sequence). This CDR3 region has 15 residues. V shed 3 bases, J shed 5 bases, and the junction held 6 bases outside the gene matches.

This chain joins TRBV6-5 and TRBJ1-6; maybe TRBD1 (5 bases). The CDR3 has 15 residues. Trimming removed 5 bases from V and 2 bases from J, with 10 bases in between. The germline CDR1 and CDR2 sequences are MNHEY and SVGAGI. DNA of the CDR3: TGTGCCAGCAGTCCCGGCAGGGCCTATAATTCACCCCTCCACTTT. It translates to CASSPGRAYNSPLHF.

This clone was counted once. This chain joins TRBV27 and TRBJ1-5, with 9 bases fitting TRBD1. The germline gives CDR1 MNHEY, CDR2 SMNVEV (reference sequence). The CDR3 has 15 residues. V shed 8 bases, J shed 5 bases, and the junction held 10 bases outside the gene matches. CDR3 amino acids: CASRKMGQGHQPQHF. As DNA, the CDR3 is TGTGCCAGCCGTAAGATGGGACAGGGACATCAGCCCCAGCATTTT.

To note about this clone: At the DNA level, this CDR3 is encoded by other sequences in the same sample as well. The J gene is TRBJ1-1, the V gene TRBV2, with D unresolved. Germline-derived CDR1 and CDR2 are SNHLY and FYNNEI. This CDR3 spans 13 amino acids. Trimming took 6 bases from V and 1 from J, leaving 9 bases between them. The CDR3 sequence is CASRYRGNTEAFF. Here the CDR3 DNA reads TGTGCCAGCAGGTATCGGGGGAACACTGAAGCTTTCTTT.

J is TRBJ1-2 and V is TRBV5-5; D gene uncertain. This CDR3 comprises 11 residues. Germline CDR1 SGHKS, CDR2 YYEKEE (reference sequence). V was pared by 5 bases and J by 4 bases, with 6 bases between. The CDR3 loop reads CASSPGYGYTF. The CDR3 nucleotides are TGTGCCAGCAGTCCCGGCTATGGCTACACCTTC.

The chain is built from TRBV6-4 and TRBJ2-3, with D maybe TRBD1 (6 bases). Per the germline V gene, CDR1 is MRHNA and CDR2 is SNTAGT. Trimming shortened V by 5 bases and J by 2 bases, and 14 bases separated the two germline ends. The CDR3 spans 15 residues. CDR3 loop: CASSPSGAATDTQYF. CDR3 bases: TGTGCCAGCAGTCCCTCAGGGGCGGCCACAGATACGCAGTATTTT.

This chain connects TRBV7-9 to TRBJ1-2; possible D gene TRBD1, 5 bases. V was cut by 1 base and J by 10 bases, with 19 bases left in between. Germline CDR1 reads SEHNR; CDR2 reads FQNEAQ (reference sequence). This CDR3 comprises 15 residues. Written as DNA, the CDR3 is TGTGCCAGCAGCTTAGTGGCTGGTCTGACTGGGGCCTACACCTTC. Translation gives CASSLVAGLTGAYTF. The full variable domain, its missing parts supplied by reference TRBV7-9 and TRBJ1-2, is DTGVSQNPRHKITKRGQNVTFRCDPISEHNRLYWYRQTLGQGPEFLTYFQNEAQLEKSRLLSDRFSAERPKGSFSTLEIQRTEQGDSAMYLCASSLVAGLTGAYTFGSGTRLTVV.

V is TRBV9 and J is TRBJ1-4, with TRBD1 matching 8 bases. CDR1 and CDR2 (germline): SGDLS, YYNGEE. The CDR3 runs 14 residues. V gave up 4 bases and J gave up 4 bases; unmatched junction bases: 3. CDR3 region: CASSPGQDNEKLFF. CDR3 nucleotides: TGTGCCAGCAGCCCGGGACAGGATAATGAAAAACTGTTTTTT.

This chain joins TRBV29-1 and TRBJ2-3; weak D call: TRBD1 (5 bases). The germline V gene has CDR1 SQVTM and CDR2 ANQGSEA. The CDR3 sequence is 14 residues long. V was clipped by 0 bases and J by 8 bases, with 15 bases between them. DNA for the CDR3: TGCAGCGTTGAAGATTGGGCAGGGTTGGCTACGCAGTATTTT. Translating gives CSVEDWAGLATQYF.

J is TRBJ1-2 and V is TRBV15; tentative D call: TRBD1 (5 bases). Trimming removed 1 base at V and 4 bases at J, with 13 bases between. CDR1 and CDR2 from the germline V gene are LNHNV and YYDKDF (reference sequence). The CDR3 totals 15 residues. CDR3 in amino acids: CATSRVGRVRYGYTF. The CDR3 nucleotides are TGTGCCACCAGCAGAGTAGGCAGGGTACGCTATGGCTACACCTTC.

The genes are TRBV28 and TRBJ1-1; 7 bases agree with TRBD1. Germline CDR1 is MDHEN and CDR2 is SYDVKM. With 4 bases clipped from V and 1 base from J, the junction kept 6 bases outside the gene matches. The CDR3 length is 15 residues. CDR3 sequence reads: CASSSSGQWNTEAFF. The DNA of the CDR3 is TGTGCCAGCAGTTCCTCGGGACAGTGGAACACTGAAGCTTTCTTT.

V usage is TRBV19 and J usage is TRBJ1-2, with D unresolved. The length of the CDR3 is 14 residues. Germline values: CDR1 LNHDA, CDR2 SQIVND (reference sequence). V was trimmed by 2 bases and J by 0 bases, leaving 7 bases between them. This chain's CDR3 is CASSIRSPNYGYTF. The CDR3 DNA is TGTGCCAGTAGTATACGCAGTCCTAACTATGGCTACACCTTC.

This clone has only a few counts. The V call is TRBV19, the J call TRBJ1-5; D remains unclear. Germline V CDR1 and CDR2: LNHDA, SQIVND (reference sequence). This CDR3 has 17 residues. Trimming took off 3 bases at V and 5 bases at J, with 20 bases between the two ends. The CDR3 is CASSMTPGRPFDQPQHF. The CDR3 DNA sequence: TGTGCCAGTAGTATGACCCCCGGGAGACCATTTGATCAGCCCCAGCATTTT.